By sample fraction, the clone carrying this T cell receptor (beta chain) is medium-sized. No antigen is known for it. Trimming shortened V by 7 bases and J by 5 bases, and 21 bases separated the two germline ends. Germline CDR1 and CDR2: SQVTM and ANQGSEA. There are 14 residues in the CDR3. PCR primers comprised 60 Vbeta and 13 Jbeta primers. This table comes from immunoSEQ multiplex PCR, and its TCRdb copy is limited to in-frame clones, with some not included. The table has about 160,000 clones, approximately 80% seen once. This sample stems from a study of cytomegalovirus exposure and HLA in healthy donors. Study results and caveats: 150 to 200 TCR beta chains were listed as cytomegalovirus-associated.

The receptor was isolated from a young man in good health and CMV-seropositive. The chain is built from TRBV29-1 and TRBJ2-7, with D possibly TRBD1 on 7 matching bases. Material for sequencing was PBMCs. CDR3 protein: CSAVPGTAGNEQYF. CDR3 bases: TGCAGCGCTGTGCCCGGGACAGCGGGCAACGAGCAGTACTTC.